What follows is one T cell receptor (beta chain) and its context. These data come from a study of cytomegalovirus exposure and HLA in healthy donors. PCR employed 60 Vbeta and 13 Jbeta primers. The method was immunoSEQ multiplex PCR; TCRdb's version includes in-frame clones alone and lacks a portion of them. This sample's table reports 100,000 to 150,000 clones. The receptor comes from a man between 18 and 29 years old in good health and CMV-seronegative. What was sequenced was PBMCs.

The CDR3 DNA follows: TGTGCCACCAGCAGAGGACACCCCGGGACTAGCGGGAGGTTACCCTACGAGCAGTACTTC. Residues: CATSRGHPGTSGRLPYEQYF. This sequence joins TRBV15 and TRBJ2-7; TRBD2 aligns across 15 bases. CDR1 is LNHNV, CDR2 YYDKDF, per germline (reference sequence). V was clipped by 1 base and J by 2 bases; unmatched bases: 12. The CDR3 is made up of 20 amino acids.